This paragraph covers one T cell receptor (beta chain) sequence. What it binds is not known. This specimen comes from a study of CD4 T cells in relation to SARS-CoV-2 and coronaviruses. Background on the study: After 10 to 11 days of antigen culture, PBMC TCR beta CDR3s were sequenced. Study-level results: Each donor contributed either pre-pandemic or post-infection samples, not both.

The CDR3 totals 11 residues. The germline CDR1 and CDR2 sequences are MDHEN and SYDVKM. V gave up 3 bases and J gave up 5 bases, with 4 bases separating them. Survey-level TCR-beta sequencing used DNA from CEF-cultured naive and memory CD4+ T cells. Using immunoSEQ multiplex PCR, the repertoire was profiled, and TCRdb retains in-frame clones only, with some absent. Of some 40,000 clones in the sample, roughly four fifths were seen once. Sorted naive or memory CD4+ cells met CEF peptides for over 9 days. The chain links TRBV28 to TRBJ2-5; D is undetermined. This clonotype originated in an adult with COVID-19. Sequencing was performed on naive CD4+ T cells from PBMCs, cultured in vitro. The subset was: naive CD4+ T cells isolated by negative enrichment. The CDR3 reads CASSLLETQYF. The CDR3 DNA is TGTGCCAGCAGTTTGCTGGAGACCCAGTACTTC.